The following is a T cell receptor beta chain sequence with its context. There is no known antigen for this receptor. Within one base of it there is no much larger clone, and no base qualities were kept. The cohort was made up of 666 healthy bone marrow donors. At the time of sampling, all cohort members were nominally healthy, though unrecorded immune exposures were likely present. The donor was CMV seropositive and was included in the group of 250 to 300 seropositive cohort members. A peripheral blood sample was provided by each donor, and peripheral blood mononuclear cells were used for TCR beta sequencing. The Qiagen DNeasy Blood Extraction Kit was used to extract genomic DNA from the blood cell samples. The source of the sample is a study of cytomegalovirus exposure and HLA in healthy donors (dated by TCRdb to 2015 to 2018). About the full investigation: An earlier analysis of 587 of the donors reported 250 to 300 Gb of sequence data and roughly 120 million unique TCR beta sequences obtained from around 180 million T cells. An early release that covered several hundred HLA-typed donors contained about 290 gigabases of sequencing data and roughly 84 million unique TCR sequences. Of the approximately 370 genotyped donors, 65% to 90% were placed in the genetic ancestry cluster associated with self-reported Caucasian donors. The study aimed to test whether signatures of past pathogen exposure could be identified by cataloging public T cell receptors. The study used immunosequencing to profile the T cell repertoires of approximately 630 subjects and linked those repertoires to cytomegalovirus serostatus. Along with the approximately 650-subject first cohort, a separate validation cohort of around 120 different subjects was used. To predict cytomegalovirus infection status, the study brought together high-throughput TCR immunosequencing, statistical association of individual TCRs with disease status, and machine learning. To study patterns of TCR occurrence, a later analysis re-analyzed previously published TCR beta repertoires from several hundred donors and added high-resolution HLA genotyping. The later analysis used no new phenotypic data to find candidate immune exposures, relying instead on TCR beta sequences and their occurrence across donors. In an earlier analysis of roughly 600 of the donors, high-throughput TCR beta sequencing was used to judge whether each TCR beta V gene segment behaved as functional or pseudogenic. Donor age, sex, ethnicity and CMV serostatus were compiled alongside the repertoire data. A later genetic analysis took genome-wide SNP genotypes for about 55% of the 666 donors and used that subset as a discovery cohort. All discovery cohort repertoires had been generated using a single sequencing platform. Class I and class II HLA loci were covered by the typing at four-digit resolution. The number of typed donors differed by locus: about 620-640 for A, B, C, DRB1 and DQB1; 522 for DQA1; approximately 600 for DPA1; and 400 to 480 for DPB1. Roughly five DR-DQ haplotypes were handled as single units for association and clustering because linkage in the cohort was strong. Among 398 genotyped donors of the cohort, an average of around 240,000 unique TCR beta nucleotide sequences were sequenced per donor, around a sixth of them non-productive.

The library came from the immunoSEQ multiplex PCR assay. The multiplex PCR relied on a mix of 60 forward primers for TCR Vbeta segments and 13 reverse primers for TCR Jbeta segments. The CDR3 region of rearranged TCR beta genes was amplified from genomic DNA with a multiplex PCR assay. On the Illumina HiSeq System, the amplified TCR beta libraries were sequenced as 87-base-pair reads. Regarding the original processing steps: A later analysis counted 65 million to 90 million unique TCR beta chains across the 500 to 850 repertoires, and some 12 million of these chains were shared by at least two donors. Raw reads were error-corrected and collapsed into unique sequences with a nearest-neighbor algorithm that merged closely related sequences to remove PCR and sequencing errors. Alignment of CDR3 sequences to IMGT reference sequences was used to assign V, D and J gene segments. For a sequence to be retained, a match of at least six nucleotides was required to both a V gene segment and a J gene segment. Rearrangements were classified as productive when the CDR3 lacked stop codons and remained in frame with V and J, and all other rearrangements were classified as non-productive. Following IMGT convention, CDR3 was defined as the stretch from the second conserved V-encoded cysteine to the conserved J-encoded phenylalanine. In an earlier analysis of some 550 of the donors, sequences lacking an unambiguous match to a single V gene segment were excluded. In an earlier analysis of about 590 of the donors, a V segment was called functional when productive rearrangements were above 56.7%, and segregating when the standard deviation between donors exceeded 5%. A statistical classification framework was developed to diagnose cytomegalovirus status using the catalog of TCR beta chain sequences. A later analysis assigned V and J genes by comparing TCR nucleotide sequences with IMGT/GENE-DB human TR gene sequences. A later analysis assigned CDR3 sequences and most-parsimonious VDJ recombination scenarios with the TCRdist pipeline. A later analysis defined each TCR beta chain by its CDR3 amino acid sequence plus V-gene family, and excluded reads lacking a unique V-gene family. In a later analysis, 500 to 700 highly shared, low-generation-probability nucleotide sequences were removed to address suspected cross-contamination and a sequencing artifact. For each public chain, a later analysis derived a clonal expansion index from normalized ranks of inferred template counts within each repertoire. In a later analysis, generation probabilities were computed with a VDJ recombination model fitted to out-of-frame rearrangements, and the resulting probabilities were checked against IGoR. A later analysis scored TCR-TCR, TCR-HLA and TCR-CMV co-occurrence with hypergeometric tests, applying a repertoire-size bias correction to TCR pairs. False discovery rates were estimated in a later analysis by permuting HLA or CMV assignments 20 times. In a later analysis, co-occurring TCRs were grouped using DBSCAN, with TCRdist sequence similarity added in when clustering inside HLA-allele-positive subsets. Repertoires with fewer than 30,000 or more than 120,000 public chains, plus five repertoires with anomalous nucleotide sharing, were excluded from co-occurrence clustering. TCRdb carries this immuneACCESS record with in-frame sequences only. Its versions omit some clonotypes, under half of them owing to an unresolved V gene in the studies checked, with the rest unexplained. V, J and clone size reflect that table, while D and trimming were determined from the DNA. The sample profile shows some 110,000 clones; roughly an eighth of them were found once. Together, the top ten hold more than 15% of the sample.

Overall study results and their limits: A later analysis found that HLA-associated TCR beta chains were more clonally expanded and had lower generation probabilities than equally common non-associated chains. Linkage disequilibrium might explain the correlated functional status among segregating V segments, but an unknown experimental factor could not be ruled out. The 87-base-pair reads could not distinguish some IMGT-functional V segments, including TRBV6-2 and TRBV6-3, so those segments were excluded. The sequencing pipeline was judged likely to have produced a cluster of highly shared sequence variants as a technical artifact. Broadly in line with IMGT annotations, most TCR beta V segments showed up in productive rearrangements about 87% or about 30% of the time in an earlier analysis of around 550 of the donors. The earlier analysis of 587 of the donors excluded over 15 rarely observed V segments, including chromosome 9 orphons, because counts were too low. The cohort was sequenced for TCR beta chains only, and without alpha or paired-chain data the features that could be detected were limited. A later analysis associated 16,951 TCR beta sequences with specific HLA alleles at a false discovery rate of 0.05. An association between a missense DCLRE1C variant and V-gene and J-gene trimming of TCR beta chains was found in a later genetic analysis and replicated in an independent cohort. Cytomegalovirus status was reported to be diagnosed by the classifier with high specificity and sensitivity in both the original and validation cohorts. Most TCR sequences were observed very rarely across donors, whereas some public TCRs were present in many individuals. A total of 150 to 200 TCR beta chains were listed by the study as associated with cytomegalovirus. The only immune exposure information available for the cohort was CMV serostatus. According to a later analysis, parvovirus B19, influenza, CMV and Epstein-Barr virus appeared linked to several top co-occurrence clusters. Three of the identified cytomegalovirus-associated TCR beta chains were confirmed in vitro to be specific for cytomegalovirus antigens. Presence/absence analyses assumed roughly uniform sequencing depth across donors, an assumption that may not hold. When HLA alleles, especially DR and DQ, strongly co-occurred, attributing TCR associations to individual alleles was difficult. Compared with the approximately 720-donor mean, donors in an Asian-associated ancestry cluster had fewer N-insertions in productive TCRs, according to a later genetic analysis. Because HLA typing was unavailable for some donors at each locus, only the typed subset was used in association tests. A later analysis found that most CMV-associated TCR beta chains appeared HLA-restricted, with HLA associations seemingly driven largely by CMV exposure. A further reported finding was that TCR beta sequences accurately predicted the HLA-A and HLA-B alleles for most subjects in the first cohort. The authors suggested that the approach could potentially be extended to other disease states and immunological phenotypes. In a later analysis, TCR association rates were found to vary across HLA loci, with the most associated TCRs seen for DRB1 alleles and the fewest for HLA-C alleles.

Reading the germline V gene (reference sequence) gives CDR1 MNHNY and CDR2 SVGAGI. The CDR3 sequence holds 15 residues, the cysteine and phenylalanine included. Kept here is only the CDR3 DNA, which spans 45 bases and is read in frame from base 1. Trimming removed 6 bases from V and 4 bases from J; the gene matches leave 11 bases unexplained. The TCR was taken from a man aged 40-49 years in good health and CMV-seropositive. The V gene is TRBV6-6 and the J gene is TRBJ1-2; 7 bases in the middle match TRBD1. Input material: PBMCs. DNA sequence: TGTGCCAGCAGCCCAGAACCCGACAGGGTCTATGGCTACACCTTC. This is translated as CASSPEPDRVYGYTF.